The rows below give T cell receptor beta chains drawn from one sample of a study of early T cells in non-severe SARS-CoV-2 infection. TCRdb re-analysed the 5' RACE reads in MiXCR, keeping a single row per CDR3 protein. The sample has roughly 80,000 distinct CDR3 sequences, more than 9% seen once. Source material: whole blood. Every receptor here comes from an adult who was a healthcare worker with PCR-confirmed SARS-CoV-2 infection or an uninfected control (not recorded which). Both conserved end residues are part of each CDR3. A D gene is named only where the DNA matches it firmly. Not every row has a clone size; where given, it reads once, few, many or a size class.

d_call	clone_size	cdr3_length	v_call	j_call	cdr3_nt	cdr3_aa
-	many	14	TRBV28	TRBJ1-6	TGTGCCAGCTATACACAGGGAGCGAATTCACCCCTCCACTTT	CASYTQGANSPLHF
-	-	13	TRBV20-1	TRBJ2-1	TGCAGTGCCCCCCTGATAGGCAACGCGGAGCAGTTCTTC	CSAPLIGNAEQFF
-	-	13	TRBV3-1	TRBJ1-1	TGTGCCAGCAGCCCTAGATTGAACACTGAAGCTTTCTTT	CASSPRLNTEAFF
-	-	14	TRBV20-1	TRBJ2-3	TGCAGTGCTAGAGTGGGACGGGTGGCAGATACGCAGTATTTT	CSARVGRVADTQYF
-	few	19	TRBV6-6	TRBJ2-4	TGTGCCAGCAGTTACTCGAGGGGGGGACCGGACCTGGCCAAAAACATTCAGTACTTC	CASSYSRGGPDLAKNIQYF
TRBD2	few	12	TRBV27	TRBJ2-3	TGTGCCAGCATACCACTAGCGGATACGCAGTATTTT	CASIPLADTQYF
-	many	11	TRBV7-2	TRBJ2-1	TGTGCCAGCAGGGGACAAGTTGAGCAGTTCTTC	CASRGQVEQFF
TRBD1	many	15	TRBV7-9	TRBJ2-3	TGTGCCAGCAGCGCCCGGGACAGGGGCTCAGATACGCAGTATTTT	CASSARDRGSDTQYF
TRBD2	many	13	TRBV20-1	TRBJ2-1	TGCAGTGCTCTCGGGACTAGCGGGATGGGGCAGTTCTTC	CSALGTSGMGQFF
-	-	14	TRBV3-1	TRBJ1-1	TGTGCCAGCAGCCAAGAAGGAATGAACACTGAAGCTTTCTTT	CASSQEGMNTEAFF